The 17 T cell receptor beta chains in this list originate from one sample, sequenced in a study of monozygotic twins with inflammatory bowel disease. No DNA is given; TCRdb re-called the 5' RACE reads and lists each CDR3 protein once. The table lists around 370,000 distinct CDR3 sequences, with 2.5% to 3% in the top ten. Sequencing was done on a sample of blood. All receptors come from a human donor with ulcerative colitis or Crohn's disease, or a healthy co-twin of an affected twin (not recorded which).

The chain carries TRBV14 and TRBJ2-3; TCRdb's assignment of TRBD1 cannot be checked, as there is no DNA. The CDR3 extends over 19 amino acids. CDR1 and CDR2 (germline): SGHDN, FVKESK. CDR3 sequence: CASSQPLPKHRISTDTQYF.

This sequence joins TRBV4-3 and TRBJ2-1; no DNA is available, so the TRBD2 call from TCRdb remains unchecked. The CDR3 covers 18 residues. Germline loops: CDR1 LGHNA, CDR2 YSLEER. CDR3 in amino acids: CASSQDFLIAGGLGEQFF.

V gene TRBV5-6 combines with J gene TRBJ1-2; there is no DNA to check the TCRdb D call of TRBD1. This CDR3 spans 19 amino acids. Germline assignment: CDR1 SGHDT and CDR2 YYEEEE. CDR3 region: CASSLGGFPGTDSQYGYTF.

The chain is built from TRBV3-1 and TRBJ1-1. Per the germline V gene, CDR1 is LGHDT and CDR2 is YNNKEL (reference sequence). The CDR3 is 13 residues long. CDR3 amino acids: CASSQGSRRQAFF.

The chain is built from TRBV7-8 and TRBJ1-5; TCRdb reports TRBD1, a call that lacks DNA to check it against. The CDR3 is 18 residues long. The germline V gene has CDR1 SGHVS and CDR2 FQNEAQ. The CDR3 sequence is CASSLDPRTGVRGQPQHF.

This chain links TRBV4-2 with TRBJ2-4; TCRdb's D call, TRBD1, is unchecked because there is no DNA. Germline-derived CDR1 and CDR2 are LGHNA and YNFKEQ. The length of the CDR3 is 12 residues. This chain's CDR3 is CASSQDWGQKYF.

V gene TRBV20-1 combines with J gene TRBJ1-2; the TRBD1 assignment by TCRdb is unverifiable without DNA. Germline CDR1 and CDR2: DFQATT and SNEGSKA (reference sequence). The CDR3 extends over 12 amino acids. The CDR3 loop is CSAKTGEAHNTF.

V gene TRBV7-9 combines with J gene TRBJ2-3. The CDR3 is 15 residues long. Germline V CDR1 and CDR2: SEHNR, FQNEAQ (reference sequence). CDR3: CASSFYRTQADTQYF.

V gene TRBV5-1 combines with J gene TRBJ2-5; TCRdb designates TRBD2, a call that cannot be tested without DNA. This CDR3 region has 14 residues. Germline CDR1 reads SGHRS; CDR2 reads YFSETQ. CDR3 loop: CASSPRLLQETQYF.

V is TRBV18 and J is TRBJ2-7; absent DNA, TCRdb's TRBD1 call cannot be checked. This CDR3 is built from 16 residues. Germline V gene data show CDR1 as KGHSH and CDR2 as LQKENI. CDR3 sequence reads: CASSPPTTPSSYEQYF.

CDR3 region: CSANKQGTNYGYTF. The rearrangement links TRBV20-1 to TRBJ1-2; TCRdb's D call, TRBD1, is unchecked because there is no DNA. CDR1 DFQATT and CDR2 SNEGSKA come from the germline V gene (reference sequence). The CDR3 runs to 14 residues.

V is TRBV5-1 and J is TRBJ1-6. This CDR3 is 16 amino acids long. CDR1 SGHRS and CDR2 YFSETQ come from the germline V gene. The CDR3 loop reads CASSLGQAKDNSPLHF.

This chain connects TRBV7-6 to TRBJ1-1; TCRdb's D call of TRBD1 is untestable without DNA. Per germline, CDR1 SGHVS and CDR2 FNYEAQ. The CDR3 covers 15 residues. The CDR3 here is CASSLAGQGVVAAFF.

The V call is TRBV7-2, the J call TRBJ1-3. In germline, CDR1 is SGHTA, CDR2 FQGNSA. This CDR3 spans 17 amino acids. The CDR3 spells CASSSGANSLSGNTIYF.

This chain connects TRBV5-1 to TRBJ2-3; with no DNA, the TCRdb D assignment of TRBD1 cannot be verified. Germline V lookup: CDR1 SGHRS, CDR2 YFSETQ. The length of the CDR3 is 19 residues. This chain's CDR3 is CASSLVGSGGRRSTDTQYF.

This chain connects TRBV12-3 or TRBV12-4 to TRBJ2-7; TCRdb names TRBD1, which stays unverified in the absence of DNA. The CDR3 covers 14 residues. CDR3 amino acids: CASQRGQGTYEQYF.

This chain links TRBV7-6 with TRBJ1-4. This CDR3 has 15 residues. Germline values: CDR1 SGHVS, CDR2 FNYEAQ. CDR3 amino acids: CASREEQTANEKLFF. The full variable domain, its missing parts supplied by reference TRBV7-6 and TRBJ1-4, is GAGVSQSPRYKVTKRGQDVALRCDPISGHVSLYWYRQALGQGPEFLTYFNYEAQQDKSGLPNDRFSAERPEGSISTLTIQRTEQRDSAMYRCASREEQTANEKLFFGSGTQLSVL.